The 2 T cell receptor beta chains below were found in one sample sequenced in a study of fetal regulatory T cell absence and autoimmunity. Profiling relied on immunoSEQ multiplex PCR, and the TCRdb table lists in-frame clones only, not all of them. Of 95,000 or so clones listed, about three quarters are singletons. Sample: pancreas tissue. All receptors derive from a male donor with IPEX syndrome.

The rearrangement uses TRBV27 and TRBJ2-7, with 9 nucleotides matching TRBD2. The V gene's germline CDR1 is MNHEY and CDR2 SMNVEV (reference sequence). The junction had 14 bases not matched to a gene; V was cut back by 11 bases and J by 6 bases. The CDR3 loop spans 14 amino acids. CDR3 region: CACALGREGGEQYF. The DNA for the CDR3 is TGTGCCTGCGCCCTCGGGCGGGAGGGGGGCGAGCAGTACTTC.

The count of this clone is one. V is TRBV21-1 and J is TRBJ1-1. TRBV21-1 is a pseudogene locus. The CDR3 extends over 13 amino acids. The CDR3 nucleotides read TGTGCCAAGAGACGGGGGGGAAACACTGAAGCTTTCTTT. Protein product: CAKRRGGNTEAFF.